This is a list of T cell receptor beta chains from one sample in a study of TIL therapy for anti-PD-1-resistant metastatic lung cancer. Sequencing was performed with immunoSEQ multiplex PCR; in TCRdb, only in-frame clones are kept and a portion is missing. The repertoire includes about 44,000 clones, around three quarters of them detected once, and around 15% sits in the top ten. Specimen: blood, collected at baseline. These TCRs come from a man between 65 and 80 years old with non-small cell lung cancer. CDR3s include the opening cysteine and the closing phenylalanine or tryptophan. D genes are given only for firm matches. Not all rows give a size; the values are once, few, many and, for expanded clones, a class.

v_call,clone_size,d_call,j_call,cdr3_nt,cdr3_aa
TRBV13,NA,NA,TRBJ2-3,TGTGCCAGCAGCTTAAGCACAGATACGCAGTATTTT,CASSLSTDTQYF
TRBV10-3,NA,TRBD2,TRBJ2-2,TGTGCCATCAGTGAGTTGGCAACCCGAAGCGGGGCCAACACCGGGGAGCTGTTTTTT,CAISELATRSGANTGELFF
TRBV4-1,NA,TRBD1,TRBJ2-6,TGCGCCAGCAGCCAAGATCTTACCAGGGGGCTGGACAACGTCCTGACTTTC,CASSQDLTRGLDNVLTF
TRBV27,NA,NA,TRBJ2-4,TGTGCCAGCAGTTCCCCCAGTACCCTCCCCAAAAATATTCAGTACTTC,CASSSPSTLPKNIQYF
TRBV5-1,once,TRBD2,TRBJ2-3,TGCGCCAGCAGCTCGGGACTAGCGGGACAGTATAGCACAGATACGCAGTATTTT,CASSSGLAGQYSTDTQYF
TRBV6-6,NA,NA,TRBJ1-6,TGTGCCAGCAGTTATGGGGGGGCCAATAATTCACCCCTCCACTTT,CASSYGGANNSPLHF
TRBV2,NA,TRBD2,TRBJ2-2,TGTGCCAGCAGTGGACTAGCGGGATGGAACACCGGGGAGCTGTTTTTT,CASSGLAGWNTGELFF
TRBV13,NA,TRBD2,TRBJ2-2,TGTGCCAGCAGCTTTACATCCGGGAGGGCCGGGGAGCTGTTTTTT,CASSFTSGRAGELFF
TRBV5-1,NA,TRBD2,TRBJ2-3,TGCGCCAGCAGCGCCGGGACTAGCGGATACACAGATACGCAGTATTTT,CASSAGTSGYTDTQYF
TRBV5-1,NA,NA,TRBJ1-2,TGCGCCAGCAGCCCCTGGACGGGAACTAACTATGGCTACACCTTC,CASSPWTGTNYGYTF
TRBV29-1,NA,NA,TRBJ2-6,TGCAGCGTTGAAGGGGCTGGGGCCAACGTCCTGACTTTC,CSVEGAGANVLTF
TRBV7-8,once,NA,TRBJ1-2,TGTGCCAGCAGCTTAGTTAAGGGGGTTGAAGGCTACACCTTC,CASSLVKGVEGYTF
TRBV18,NA,NA,TRBJ2-7,TGTGCCAGCTCACCAGGGACGGACGAGCAGTACTTC,CASSPGTDEQYF
TRBV7-9,NA,TRBD2,TRBJ2-7,TGTGCCAGCAGTTCTAGCCGAGCGGGAGCGTACGAGCAGTACTTC,CASSSSRAGAYEQYF
TRBV27,NA,NA,TRBJ2-5,TGTGCCAGCAGTTTATCGAGAGTGAGGGGGCAAGAGACCCAGTACTTC,CASSLSRVRGQETQYF
TRBV19,NA,TRBD1,TRBJ1-1,TGTGCCAGTAGTAAGGACAGGTCCATGAACACTGAAGCTTTCTTT,CASSKDRSMNTEAFF
TRBV5-1,NA,NA,TRBJ2-3,TGCGCCAGCAGCCCTGGGCCTTTCGGCGGCACAGATACGCAGTATTTT,CASSPGPFGGTDTQYF
TRBV7-9,NA,NA,TRBJ1-4,TGTGCCAGCAGCCCGACAGGAACTGAAAAACTGTTTTTT,CASSPTGTEKLFF
TRBV10-3,NA,TRBD1,TRBJ2-7,TGTGCCATCAGCTACGGGACAGGGGCGCAGGAGCAGTACTTC,CAISYGTGAQEQYF
TRBV2,NA,TRBD1,TRBJ2-7,TGTGCCAGCAGTCATCAACAGGGGAGATACGAGCAGTACTTC,CASSHQQGRYEQYF
TRBV6-5,NA,NA,TRBJ2-5,TGTGCCAGCAAAGGGACTCAAGAGACCCAGTACTTC,CASKGTQETQYF
TRBV6-5,NA,NA,TRBJ2-7,TGTGCCAGCAGTGAAAGGGACCCGACCTACGAGCAGTACTTC,CASSERDPTYEQYF
TRBV7-2,NA,NA,TRBJ2-7,TGTGCCAGCAGTTCCAGAGCGGCAACCTACGAGCAGTACTTC,CASSSRAATYEQYF
TRBV14,NA,NA,TRBJ1-1,TGTGCCAGCAGCCAAGATCGATGGGGGGTCAACACTGAAGCTTTCTTT,CASSQDRWGVNTEAFF
TRBV6-1,NA,NA,TRBJ2-1,TGTGCCAGCAGAGCATTCTCCTACAATGAGCAGTTCTTC,CASRAFSYNEQFF
TRBV11-2,NA,NA,TRBJ2-3,TGTGCCAGCAGCTCCTGGGACGAGGGTCATACGCAGTATTTT,CASSSWDEGHTQYF